This entry features one TCR beta chain sequence. Its antigen is as yet unknown. A junction boundary mismatches the germline segment, possibly from a read error. The sample belongs to a study of tumor-infiltrating lymphocytes in primary liver carcinoma. At the level of the study: Patients included men and women of 30 to 69 years.

General study findings and limits: Researchers report that only about 7-24% of top clones turned up in all five tumor regions.

The tissue used was unsorted bulk material of 20-30 mg. RNA and DNA were co-extracted from it with the AllPrep DNA/RNA mini kit. Researchers generated TCR beta cDNA from approximately 450 ng of total RNA, relying on a constant-region primer. Three nested multiplex PCR rounds, a slightly modified ARM-PCR, produced the libraries for TCR beta. The two initial PCR rounds, 9 to 11 cycles each, used TRBV1-TRBV30 forward and C-beta reverse primers. TCRdb ran MiXCR on the multiplex PCR reads and lists one entry per CDR3 protein. The repertoire includes some 190,000 distinct CDR3 sequences, roughly 80% of them detected once, and around a sixth sits in the top ten. This CDR3 comprises 14 residues. The germline gives CDR1 SGHNT, CDR2 YENEEA.

The sequence was collected from a man in his forties with primary liver carcinoma and hepatitis B virus infection. The chain links TRBV11-3 to TRBJ2-1; no clear D gene. Sequenced input: tumor tissue from primary liver carcinoma. This CDR3 is CASNLGVSNNNQFF. CDR3 DNA: TGTGCCAGCAACTTAGGCGTCTCGAACAATAATCAGTTCTTC.